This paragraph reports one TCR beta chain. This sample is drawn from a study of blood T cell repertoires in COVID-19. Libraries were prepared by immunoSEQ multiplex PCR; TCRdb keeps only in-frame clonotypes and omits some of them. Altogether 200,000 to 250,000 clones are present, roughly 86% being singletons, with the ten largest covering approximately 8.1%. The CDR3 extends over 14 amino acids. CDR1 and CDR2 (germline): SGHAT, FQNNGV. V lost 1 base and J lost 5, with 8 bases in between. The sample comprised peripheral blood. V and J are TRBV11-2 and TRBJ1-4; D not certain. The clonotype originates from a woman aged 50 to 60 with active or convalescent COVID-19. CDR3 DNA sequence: TGTGCCAGCAGCTTAGGCAGAGGGAATGAAAAACTGTTTTTT. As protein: CASSLGRGNEKLFF.